Below, 7 T cell receptor beta chains from the same sample are listed, as sequenced in a study of shared clonotypes between healthy human individuals. Produced via immunoSEQ multiplex PCR; TCRdb's table is partial and in-frame only. The profile shows about 2,500,000 clones, roughly 92% of them singletons. What was sequenced was naive CD4+ T cells sorted from blood. The subset here: CD45RA+ positively selected. Receptors originate from a man aged 18 to 29 in good health.

V is TRBV5-1 and J is TRBJ2-1; 8 nucleotides agree with TRBD1. Losses at the gene ends were 3 bases for V and 5 bases for J; bases not matched to a gene: 7. Germline CDR1 SGHRS, CDR2 YFSETQ. This CDR3 comprises 15 residues. The CDR3 coding sequence is TGCGCCAGCAGCTCGACCGGGACAGGAAACAATGAGCAGTTCTTC. Protein sequence: CASSSTGTGNNEQFF. Looking up the rest from reference TRBV5-1 and TRBJ2-1 gives the full variable domain: KAGVTQTPRYLIKTRGQQVTLSCSPISGHRSVSWYQQTPGQGLQFLFEYFSETQRNKGNFPGRFSGRQFSNSRSEMNVSTLELGDSALYLCASSSTGTGNNEQFFGPGTRLTVL.

V is TRBV2 and J is TRBJ1-1; D is possibly TRBD1 (5 bases). The germline gives CDR1 SNHLY, CDR2 FYNNEI. Trimming removed 6 bases at V and 2 bases at J, with 16 bases between. This CDR3 is 15 amino acids long. CDR3 coding DNA: TGTGCCAGCAGGGGGCGAGATTCGGGAAACACTGAAGCTTTCTTT. Protein: CASRGRDSGNTEAFF.

The chain recombines TRBV7-2 with TRBJ2-3; D unclear. V shed 0 bases and J shed 2 bases, with 6 bases lying between them. The CDR3 runs 14 residues. Germline lookup yields CDR1 SGHTA and CDR2 FQGNSA. The CDR3 bases are TGTGCCAGCAGCTTAGCGCTTTTCACAGATACGCAGTATTTT. Translated: CASSLALFTDTQYF.

The rearrangement joins TRBV6-1 to TRBJ1-2; D is ambiguous. Germline loops: CDR1 MNHNS, CDR2 SASEGT. V gave up 8 bases and J gave up 4 bases, with 8 bases separating them. The CDR3 covers 11 residues. CDR3 amino acids: CASRYLYGYTF. The CDR3 DNA is TGTGCCAGCCGTTACCTCTATGGCTACACCTTC.

This chain connects TRBV19 to TRBJ2-2, with a tentative D call TRBD1 (6 bases). Trimming removed 3 bases at V and 1 base at J, with 9 bases between. CDR3 size: 15 residues. Germline loops: CDR1 LNHDA, CDR2 SQIVND (reference sequence). CDR3 protein: CASSIAGENTGELFF. In DNA, the CDR3 is TGTGCCAGTAGTATTGCAGGGGAGAACACCGGGGAGCTGTTTTTT.

The J gene is TRBJ1-5, the V gene TRBV5-6; TRBD1 aligns across 9 bases. Losses at the gene ends were 3 bases for V and 2 bases for J; bases not matched to a gene: 6. The germline V gene encodes CDR1 SGHDT and CDR2 YYEEEE. CDR3 length: 16 residues. CDR3 nucleotides: TGTGCCAGCAGCTCGATGGACAGGGGACGCAATCAGCCCCAGCATTTT. Translated: CASSSMDRGRNQPQHF.

In its sample, this clone was seen once. This chain links TRBV2 with TRBJ2-1, with D possibly being TRBD2 (6 bases). The CDR3 totals 11 residues. Looked up from germline, CDR1 is SNHLY and CDR2 is FYNNEI. Trimming took 7 bases from V and 6 from J, leaving 7 bases between them. The DNA for the CDR3 is TGTGCCAGCACCGGGGGCAATGAGCAGTTCTTC. Its translation: CASTGGNEQFF.